This record looks at one T cell receptor (beta chain) sequence and its context. Its target is not known. The read ends 3 residues shy of where the CDR3 ends; the end is completed using the germline J gene. The repertoire was sequenced with immunoSEQ multiplex PCR; TCRdb's copy has only in-frame clones and lacks some. The sample is made up of 20,000 to 30,000 clones, and the top ten hold over 4% of it. This sample was included in a study of Tregs in tolerant kidney transplant recipients. Related graft donors supplied nonmyeloablative bone marrow transplants, and mixed chimerism was transient. Unstimulated regulatory T cells (CD4+CD25+CD127-), CD4+CD25- non-regulatory cells, CD4 and CD8 cells were FACS-sorted from thawed PBMCs. Germline CDR1 reads GTSNPN; CDR2 reads SVGIG (reference sequence). This CDR3 comprises 17 residues. Whole-study results and caveats: For some patients, primers changed over time, blocking nucleotide-level comparison. Activated donor B cell expansion appeared to reveal the most relevant donor-specific TCRbeta repertoire.

The rearrangement joins TRBV30 to TRBJ2-6, with TRBD2 matching 7 bases. Source: CD4+ T cells from blood (PBMCs), taken 6 months after the transplant. The source of this sequence is a human patient who received a combined kidney and bone marrow transplant. Some T cells may be transferred from the graft donor. Incomplete CDR3 DNA: TGTGCAGACGGGGGGAGGGGAAAGGTCTCTGGGGCCAACGTC. Translation: CADGGRGKVSGANV. The whole CDR3 reads CADGGRGKVSGANVLTF.